Reported below is one T cell receptor (beta chain). These data come from a study of regulatory T cells in long-lasting Graves disease. The time point was: newly diagnosed GD, antithyroid drugs for less than 3 months. From RNA extracted from PBMCs, the TCR library was made. This CDR3 comprises 13 residues. The V end lost 1 base, the J end lost 8 bases, and 11 bases lay between the germline ends. The authors built TCR beta libraries using iRepertoire HTBI primers and Arm-PCR of CDR3 regions. In TCRdb, the multiplex PCR reads were re-called with MiXCR into one record per CDR3 protein. The sample records approximately 400,000 distinct CDR3 sequences, about 10% being singletons. This sample was also put to use in a study of T cells in Graves' hyperthyroidism and ophthalmopathy. That report adds: The diagnostic basis comprised clinical symptoms, serum thyroxine and TRAb, thyroid ultrasound and orbital computed tomography.

The origin of this receptor is a woman under 30 with Graves disease. Specimen: peripheral blood mononuclear cells (PBMCs), collected at new diagnosis, from a patient treated with antithyroid drugs. The chain couples TRBV12-3 or TRBV12-4 to TRBJ1-2; TRBD1 might be the D (5 bases). Here the CDR3 reads CASSLGGGEGYTF. CDR3 nucleotide sequence: TGTGCCAGCAGTTTAGGGGGCGGGGAAGGCTACACCTTC.